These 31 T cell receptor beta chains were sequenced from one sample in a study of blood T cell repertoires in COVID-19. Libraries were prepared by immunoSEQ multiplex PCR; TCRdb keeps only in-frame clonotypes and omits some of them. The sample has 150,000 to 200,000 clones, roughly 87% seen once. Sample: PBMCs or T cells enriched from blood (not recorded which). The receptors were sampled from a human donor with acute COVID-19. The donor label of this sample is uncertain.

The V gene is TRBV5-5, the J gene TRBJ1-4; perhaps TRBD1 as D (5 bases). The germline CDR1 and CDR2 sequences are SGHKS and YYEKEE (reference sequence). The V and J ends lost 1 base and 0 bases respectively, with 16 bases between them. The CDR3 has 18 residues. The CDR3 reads CASSLRTVGGSTNEKLFF. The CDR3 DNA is TGTGCCAGCAGCTTGCGCACAGTTGGGGGGTCAACTAATGAAAAACTGTTTTTT.

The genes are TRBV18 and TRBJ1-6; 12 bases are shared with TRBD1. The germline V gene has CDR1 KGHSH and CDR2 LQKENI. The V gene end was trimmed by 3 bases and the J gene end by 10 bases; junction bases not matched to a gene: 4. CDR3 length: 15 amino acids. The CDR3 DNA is TGTGCCAGCTCACCTCGGGGACAGGGGGCCTCACCCCTCCACTTT. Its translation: CASSPRGQGASPLHF.

The CDR3 spells CASTTRQGRYEQYF. The CDR3 nucleotides are TGTGCCAGCACTACTAGACAGGGGAGATACGAGCAGTACTTC. The rearrangement joins TRBV5-5 to TRBJ2-7, with 8 bases lining up with TRBD1. The junction had 9 bases not matched to a gene; V was cut back by 6 bases and J by 4 bases. CDR1 is SGHKS, CDR2 YYEKEE, per germline (reference sequence). CDR3 length: 14 amino acids.

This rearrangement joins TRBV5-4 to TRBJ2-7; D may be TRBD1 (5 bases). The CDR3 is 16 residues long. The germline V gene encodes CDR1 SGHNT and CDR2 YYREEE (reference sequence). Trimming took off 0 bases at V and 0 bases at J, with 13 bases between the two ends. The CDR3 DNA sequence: TGTGCCAGCAGCTTGGTAGGGGTTCCACACTCCTACGAGCAGTACTTC. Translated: CASSLVGVPHSYEQYF.

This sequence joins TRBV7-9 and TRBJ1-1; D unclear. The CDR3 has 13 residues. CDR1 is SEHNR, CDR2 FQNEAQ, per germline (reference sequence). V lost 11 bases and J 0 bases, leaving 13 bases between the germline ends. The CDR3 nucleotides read TGTGCCGCGAGTCCCGCCATGAACACTGAAGCTTTCTTT. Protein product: CAASPAMNTEAFF.

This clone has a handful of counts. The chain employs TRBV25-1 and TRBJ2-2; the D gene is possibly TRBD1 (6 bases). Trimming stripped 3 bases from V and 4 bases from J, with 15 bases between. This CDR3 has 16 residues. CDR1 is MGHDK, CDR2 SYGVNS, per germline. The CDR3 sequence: CASSDPPGQATGELFF. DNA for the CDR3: TGTGCCAGCAGTGATCCCCCGGGACAAGCCACCGGGGAGCTGTTTTTT.

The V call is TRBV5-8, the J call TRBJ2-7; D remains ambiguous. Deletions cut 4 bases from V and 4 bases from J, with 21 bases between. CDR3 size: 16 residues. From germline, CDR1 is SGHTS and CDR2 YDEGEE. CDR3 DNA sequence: TGTGCCAGCAGCCCGCTTAGATGGAGAGGAAATTACGAGCAGTACTTC. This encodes CASSPLRWRGNYEQYF.

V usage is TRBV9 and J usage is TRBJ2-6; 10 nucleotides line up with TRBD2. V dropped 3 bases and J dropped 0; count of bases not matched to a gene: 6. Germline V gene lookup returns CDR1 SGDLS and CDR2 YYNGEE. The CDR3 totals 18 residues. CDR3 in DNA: TGTGCCAGCAGCGCACTAGCGGGGACTCACTCTGGGGCCAACGTCCTGACTTTC. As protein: CASSALAGTHSGANVLTF.

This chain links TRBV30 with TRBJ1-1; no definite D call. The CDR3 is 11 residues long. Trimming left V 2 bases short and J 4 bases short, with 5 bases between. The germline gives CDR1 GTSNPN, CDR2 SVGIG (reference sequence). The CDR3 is CAWSLSTEAFF. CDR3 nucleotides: TGTGCCTGGAGTCTATCCACTGAAGCTTTCTTT.

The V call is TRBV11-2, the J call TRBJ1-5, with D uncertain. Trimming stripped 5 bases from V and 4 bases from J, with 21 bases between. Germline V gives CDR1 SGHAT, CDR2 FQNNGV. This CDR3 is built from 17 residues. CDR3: CASSPSVSLDNNQPQHF. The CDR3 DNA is TGTGCCAGCAGCCCCTCGGTCTCTCTAGATAATAATCAGCCCCAGCATTTT. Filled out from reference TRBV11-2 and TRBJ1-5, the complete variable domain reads EAGVAQSPRYKIIEKRQSVAFWCNPISGHATLYWYQQILGQGPKLLIQFQNNGVVDDSQLPKDRFSAERLKGVDSTLKIQPAKLEDSAVYLCASSPSVSLDNNQPQHFGDGTRLSIL.

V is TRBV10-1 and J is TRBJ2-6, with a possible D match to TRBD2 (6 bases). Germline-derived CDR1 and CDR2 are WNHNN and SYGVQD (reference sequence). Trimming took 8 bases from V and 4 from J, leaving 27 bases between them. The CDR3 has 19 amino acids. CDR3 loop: CASPRSYGGISDGANVLTF. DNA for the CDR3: TGCGCCAGCCCCAGGTCCTATGGGGGGATTTCGGACGGGGCCAACGTCCTGACTTTC.

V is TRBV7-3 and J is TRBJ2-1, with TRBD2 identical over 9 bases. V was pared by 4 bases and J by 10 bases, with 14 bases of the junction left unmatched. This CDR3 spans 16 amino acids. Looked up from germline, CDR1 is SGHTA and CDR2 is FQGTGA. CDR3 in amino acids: CASSSAGGVPPTEQFF. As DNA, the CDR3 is TGTGCCAGCAGCTCCGCGGGGGGGGTACCTCCCACCGAGCAGTTCTTC.

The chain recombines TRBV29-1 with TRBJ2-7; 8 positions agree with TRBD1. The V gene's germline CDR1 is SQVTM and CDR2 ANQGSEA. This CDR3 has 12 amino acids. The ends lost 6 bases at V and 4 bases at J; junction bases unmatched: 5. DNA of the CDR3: TGCAGCGTCCGGACAGGGTCATACGAGCAGTACTTC. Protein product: CSVRTGSYEQYF.

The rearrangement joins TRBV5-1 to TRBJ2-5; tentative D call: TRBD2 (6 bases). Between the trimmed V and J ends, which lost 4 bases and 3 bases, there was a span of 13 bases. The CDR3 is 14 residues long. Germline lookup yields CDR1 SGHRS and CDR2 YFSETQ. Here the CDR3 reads CASSPGTGEETQYF. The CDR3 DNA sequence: TGCGCCAGCAGCCCGGGGACTGGTGAAGAGACCCAGTACTTC.

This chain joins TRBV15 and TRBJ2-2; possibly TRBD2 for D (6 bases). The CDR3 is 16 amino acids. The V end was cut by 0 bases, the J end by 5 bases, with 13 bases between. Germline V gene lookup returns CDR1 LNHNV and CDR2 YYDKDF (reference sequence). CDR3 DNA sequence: TGTGCCACCAGCAGAGATAGGAGGGGCCAAACCGGGGAGCTGTTTTTT. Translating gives CATSRDRRGQTGELFF.

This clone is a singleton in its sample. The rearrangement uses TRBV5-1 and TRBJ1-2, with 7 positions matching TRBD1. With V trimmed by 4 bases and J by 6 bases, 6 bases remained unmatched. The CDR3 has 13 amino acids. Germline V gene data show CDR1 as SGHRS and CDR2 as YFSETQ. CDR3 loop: CASSRGDSHGYTF. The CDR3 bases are TGCGCCAGCAGCCGTGGGGACAGCCATGGCTACACCTTC.

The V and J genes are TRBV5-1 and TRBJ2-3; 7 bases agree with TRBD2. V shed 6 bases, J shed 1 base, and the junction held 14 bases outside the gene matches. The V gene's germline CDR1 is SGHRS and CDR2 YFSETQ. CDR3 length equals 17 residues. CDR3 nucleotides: TGCGCCAGCACCCCTTTCGGCCAGCGGGACCGCACAGATACGCAGTATTTT. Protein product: CASTPFGQRDRTDTQYF.

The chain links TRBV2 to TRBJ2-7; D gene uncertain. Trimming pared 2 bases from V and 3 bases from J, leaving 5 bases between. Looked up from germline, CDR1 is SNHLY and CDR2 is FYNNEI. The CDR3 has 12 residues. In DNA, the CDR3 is TGTGCCAGCAGTGAACAGGACTACGAGCAGTACTTC. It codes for CASSEQDYEQYF.

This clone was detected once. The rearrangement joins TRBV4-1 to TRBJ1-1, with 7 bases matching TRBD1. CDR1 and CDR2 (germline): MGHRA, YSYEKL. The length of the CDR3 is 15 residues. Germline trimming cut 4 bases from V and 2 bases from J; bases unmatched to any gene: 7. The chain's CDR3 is CASSRATGVNTEAFF. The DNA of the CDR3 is TGCGCCAGCAGCCGAGCCACAGGGGTAAACACTGAAGCTTTCTTT.

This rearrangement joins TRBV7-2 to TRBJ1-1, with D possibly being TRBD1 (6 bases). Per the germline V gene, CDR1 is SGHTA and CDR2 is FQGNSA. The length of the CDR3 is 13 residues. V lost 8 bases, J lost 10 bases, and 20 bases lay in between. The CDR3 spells CASSEQGAEAAFF. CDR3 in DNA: TGTGCCAGCTCCGAACAGGGCGCCGAGGCAGCTTTCTTT.

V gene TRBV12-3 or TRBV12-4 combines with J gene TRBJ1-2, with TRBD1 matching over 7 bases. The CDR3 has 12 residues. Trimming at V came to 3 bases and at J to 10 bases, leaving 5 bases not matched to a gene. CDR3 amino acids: CASSFGQADYTF. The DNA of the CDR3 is TGTGCCAGCAGTTTCGGACAGGCCGACTACACCTTC.

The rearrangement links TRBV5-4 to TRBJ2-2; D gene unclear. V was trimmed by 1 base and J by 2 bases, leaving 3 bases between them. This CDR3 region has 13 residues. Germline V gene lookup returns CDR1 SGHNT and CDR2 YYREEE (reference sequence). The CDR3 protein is CASSLPNTGELFF. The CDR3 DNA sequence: TGTGCCAGCAGCTTGCCAAACACCGGGGAGCTGTTTTTT.

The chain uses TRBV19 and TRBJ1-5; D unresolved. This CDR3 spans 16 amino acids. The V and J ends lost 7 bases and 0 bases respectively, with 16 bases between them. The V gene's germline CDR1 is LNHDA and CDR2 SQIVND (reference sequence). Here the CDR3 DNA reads TGTGCCAGTACCCTACTGGGAGGGAATAGCAATCAGCCCCAGCATTTT. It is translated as CASTLLGGNSNQPQHF.

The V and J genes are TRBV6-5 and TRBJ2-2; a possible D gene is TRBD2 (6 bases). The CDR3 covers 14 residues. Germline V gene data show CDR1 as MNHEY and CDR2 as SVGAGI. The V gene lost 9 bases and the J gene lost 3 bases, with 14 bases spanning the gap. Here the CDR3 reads CASGGTDHTGELFF. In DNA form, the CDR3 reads TGTGCCAGTGGAGGGACGGACCACACCGGGGAGCTGTTTTTT.

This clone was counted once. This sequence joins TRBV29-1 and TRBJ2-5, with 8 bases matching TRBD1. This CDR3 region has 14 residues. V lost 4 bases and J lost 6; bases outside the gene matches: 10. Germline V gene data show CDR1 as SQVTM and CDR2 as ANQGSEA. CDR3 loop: CSVVPFDRGKTQYF. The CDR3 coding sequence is TGCAGCGTTGTTCCCTTTGACAGGGGAAAGACCCAGTACTTC.

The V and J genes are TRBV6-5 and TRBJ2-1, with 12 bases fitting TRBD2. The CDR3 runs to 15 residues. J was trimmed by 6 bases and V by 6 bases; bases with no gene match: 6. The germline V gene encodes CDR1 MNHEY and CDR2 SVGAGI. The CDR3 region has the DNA TGTGCCAGCAGCCTACTAGCGGGGGGCCTCAATGAGCAGTTCTTC. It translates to CASSLLAGGLNEQFF.

CDR3 region: CAISEGRGQGNQPQHF. In DNA, the CDR3 is TGTGCCATCAGTGAAGGGAGGGGACAGGGGAATCAGCCCCAGCATTTT. The chain combines TRBV10-3 with TRBJ1-5; 10 nucleotides line up with TRBD1. CDR3 length equals 16 residues. V lost 3 bases to trimming and J lost 4 bases; unmatched junction nucleotides: 6. From germline, CDR1 is ENHRY and CDR2 SYGVKD.

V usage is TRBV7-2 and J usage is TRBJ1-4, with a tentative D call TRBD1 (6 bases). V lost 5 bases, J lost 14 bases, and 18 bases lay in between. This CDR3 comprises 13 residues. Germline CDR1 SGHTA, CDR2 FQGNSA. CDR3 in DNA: TGTGCCAGCAGCCCCCCAGGGGCGCGGCGTCTGTTTTTT. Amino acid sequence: CASSPPGARRLFF.

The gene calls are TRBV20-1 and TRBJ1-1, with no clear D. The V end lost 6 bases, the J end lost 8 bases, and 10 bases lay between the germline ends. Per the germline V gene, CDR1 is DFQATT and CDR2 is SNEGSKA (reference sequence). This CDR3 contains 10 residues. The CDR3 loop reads CSANHREAFF. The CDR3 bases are TGCAGTGCAAACCACAGAGAAGCTTTCTTT.

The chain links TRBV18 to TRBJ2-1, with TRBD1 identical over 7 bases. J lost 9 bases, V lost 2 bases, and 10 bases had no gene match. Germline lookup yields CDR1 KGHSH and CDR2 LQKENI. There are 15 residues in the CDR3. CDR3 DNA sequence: TGTGCCAGCTCACCAATGCAGGGGGTTGCGAGTGAGCAGTTCTTC. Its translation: CASSPMQGVASEQFF.

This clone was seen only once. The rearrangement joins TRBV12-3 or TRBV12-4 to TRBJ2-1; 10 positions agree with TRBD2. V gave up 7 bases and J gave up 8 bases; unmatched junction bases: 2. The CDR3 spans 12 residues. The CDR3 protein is CASNGLADEQFF. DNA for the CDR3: TGTGCCAGCAACGGACTAGCGGATGAGCAGTTCTTC.